This paragraph covers one T cell receptor beta chain sequence. The antigen remains undetermined. A FACSAria was used to sort CD4+ and CD8+ T cells. These cells came from PBMCs. RNA extraction and reverse transcription yielded cDNA as sequencing template. Sequencing used immunoSEQ multiplex PCR; TCRdb keeps in-frame clones, though not all of them. Of about 110,000 clones detected, approximately 59% appear once; the ten largest clones hold 20% to 25%. Trimming took 8 bases from V and 7 from J, leaving 12 bases between them. The CDR3 sequence is 13 residues long. Germline V gene data show CDR1 as MDHEN and CDR2 as SYDVKM. The sample comes from a study of CD8+ T cells in alopecia areata. Points from the study as a whole: Scalp sample sequencing also detects resident alphabeta T cells of normal skin. Clarity of TCR sharing across patients fell short of that in mice, possibly HLA-related. Lesional scalp, especially alopecia totalis/universalis, showed higher clonality than normal scalp.

V gene TRBV28 combines with J gene TRBJ1-6, with D possibly being TRBD1 (6 bases). The sequence was collected from a human donor in good health. Sequencing was carried out using CD8+ T cells sorted from blood. CDR3 bases: TGTGCCAGCCAGGACAGACTAAATTCACCCCTCCACTTT. This codes for CASQDRLNSPLHF.